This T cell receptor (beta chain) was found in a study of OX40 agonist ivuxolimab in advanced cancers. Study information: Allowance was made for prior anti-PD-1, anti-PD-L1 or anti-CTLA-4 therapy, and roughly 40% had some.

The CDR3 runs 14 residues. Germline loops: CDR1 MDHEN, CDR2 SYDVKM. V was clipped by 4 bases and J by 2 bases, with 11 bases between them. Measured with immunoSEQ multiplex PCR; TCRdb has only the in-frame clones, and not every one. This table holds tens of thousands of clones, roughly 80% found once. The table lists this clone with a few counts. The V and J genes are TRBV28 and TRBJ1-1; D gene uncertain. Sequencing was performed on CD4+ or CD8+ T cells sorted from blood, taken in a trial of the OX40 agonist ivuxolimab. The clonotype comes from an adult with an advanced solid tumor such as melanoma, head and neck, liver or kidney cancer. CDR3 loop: CASSSEVRNTEAFF. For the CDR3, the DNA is TGTGCCAGCAGTTCCGAGGTTAGAAACACTGAAGCTTTCTTT.